A selection of T cell receptor beta chains follows, all from one sample in a study of cytomegalovirus exposure and HLA in healthy donors. Data came from immunoSEQ multiplex PCR; TCRdb stores just in-frame clones and leaves some out. Among about 120,000 clones listed, 65% to 90% were seen once. Sequences were obtained from PBMCs. Receptors originate from a middle-aged woman in good health and CMV-seronegative. The CDR3 runs from the conserved cysteine through the conserved F or W. The D gene is left open where the match is weak. Size tells how often a clone was seen (once, few, many) or the class of an expanded clone, and some rows leave it out.

v_gene	d_gene	abundance	j_gene	CDR3nt	CDR3aa
TRBV7-9	TRBD1	.	TRBJ1-2	TGTGCCAGCAGCCCCGGTTTGCAGGGACAGGGGTATGGCTACACCTTC	CASSPGLQGQGYGYTF
TRBV28	TRBD1	.	TRBJ1-5	TGTGCCAGCAGTTTATCGTCAGGGGGCATTGGCAATCAGCCCCAGCATTTT	CASSLSSGGIGNQPQHF
TRBV6-7	.	.	TRBJ1-5	TGTGCCAGCAGTTACCCTCTTCCGATCAACTCTCCTGGCAATCAGCCCCAGCATTTT	CASSYPLPINSPGNQPQHF
TRBV7-2	TRBD2	.	TRBJ2-3	TGTGCCAGCAGCTTGAGCGGGAGCGGAACAGATACGCAGTATTTT	CASSLSGSGTDTQYF
TRBV15	TRBD1	.	TRBJ1-2	TGTGCCACCAGCGACCGGGACAGGGGAGGCTACACCTTC	CATSDRDRGGYTF
TRBV28	.	.	TRBJ2-1	TGTGCCAGCGGAACTCCCGGGACATATTACAATGAGCAGTTCTTC	CASGTPGTYYNEQFF
TRBV21-1	.	once	TRBJ1-5	TGTGCCAGCAGCAACGACAGGGGGGGTAAGGGCAATCAGCCCCAGCATTTT	CASSNDRGGKGNQPQHF
TRBV9	TRBD1	.	TRBJ1-4	TGTGCCAGCAGCGTAGCGACAGGGGGAGATACTGATGAAAAACTGTTTTTT	CASSVATGGDTDEKLFF
TRBV7-2	TRBD2	.	TRBJ2-1	TGTGCCAGCACCAAGGGAGCGGGGGCGACCAATGAGCAGTTCTTC	CASTKGAGATNEQFF
TRBV6-6	TRBD1	few	TRBJ1-1	TGTGCCAGCAGCGGACAGGGCGCCACTGAAGCTTTCTTT	CASSGQGATEAFF
TRBV15	.	.	TRBJ2-7	TGTGCCACCAGCAGAGATCCAGGTGCAACCTACGAGCAGTACTTC	CATSRDPGATYEQYF
TRBV2	.	.	TRBJ1-2	TGTGCCAGCAGTGAGAACCACGGGAGGAACTATGGCTACACCTTC	CASSENHGRNYGYTF
TRBV27	.	.	TRBJ1-3	TGTGCCAGCAGTACGTTCAGCTCTGGAAACACCATATATTTT	CASSTFSSGNTIYF
TRBV7-3	.	.	TRBJ2-3	TGTGCCAGCAGCTTAACGTCTAGCTCGGCAGATACGCAGTATTTT	CASSLTSSSADTQYF
TRBV19	TRBD2	.	TRBJ2-5	TGTGCCACCTCAAGGGTCGGTAGCGGGGAGTACCAAGAGACCCAGTACTTC	CATSRVGSGEYQETQYF
TRBV6-5	.	.	TRBJ1-1	TGTGCCAGCAGTTACACAATGGGGGCCCGGGAAGCTTTCTTT	CASSYTMGAREAFF
TRBV9	.	.	TRBJ2-3	TGTGCCAGCAGCGTAGCTTTGGAGGGGGCTAGGGATACGCAGTATTTT	CASSVALEGARDTQYF
TRBV2	TRBD1	.	TRBJ2-1	TGTGCCAGCAGTGAGAACCCTCCGACAGGGGCCAAGGAGTTCTTC	CASSENPPTGAKEFF
TRBV19	TRBD2	.	TRBJ2-3	TGTGCCAGTAGCTCGGGGACTAGCGGGGGCAGAGATACGCAGTATTTT	CASSSGTSGGRDTQYF
TRBV27	TRBD1	.	TRBJ2-1	TGTGCCTCCGGGACAGACTCCTACAATGAGCAGTTCTTC	CASGTDSYNEQFF
TRBV28	.	.	TRBJ2-2	TGTGCCAGCAGTTTATACGGGTCCCCCGGGGAGCTGTTTTTT	CASSLYGSPGELFF
TRBV6-5	.	.	TRBJ1-1	TGTGCCAGCCACTCTGACATACCGAACACTGAAGCTTTCTTT	CASHSDIPNTEAFF
TRBV5-6	TRBD1	.	TRBJ2-4	TGTGCCAGCAGCCTATTTGGACAGGGCAAAAACATTCAGTACTTC	CASSLFGQGKNIQYF
TRBV6-1	.	.	TRBJ1-1	TGTGCCAGCGGGGAGGTGATGAACACTGAAGCTTTCTTT	CASGEVMNTEAFF
TRBV5-6	.	few	TRBJ1-1	TGTGCCAGCAGACAGACACAGAACACTGAAGCTTTCTTT	CASRQTQNTEAFF
TRBV4-1	.	.	TRBJ2-4	TGCGCCAGCAGCCAAGATAGAGCCGGGAATGCAGCCAAAAACATTCAGTACTTC	CASSQDRAGNAAKNIQYF
TRBV6-6	TRBD1	.	TRBJ1-1	TGTGCCAGCAGTCGCGGACAGGGATTGACTGAAGCTTTCTTT	CASSRGQGLTEAFF
TRBV19	.	.	TRBJ2-1	TGTGCCAGTAGTAATCAAAAATACAATGAGCAGTTCTTC	CASSNQKYNEQFF
TRBV7-8	TRBD2	.	TRBJ2-5	TGTGCCAGCAGCCTCGGACTAGCATACGAGACCCAGTACTTC	CASSLGLAYETQYF
TRBV28	.	.	TRBJ1-4	TGTGCCAGCAGTTTATTGAGGTCGGGAGGAGGGGAAAAACTGTTTTTT	CASSLLRSGGGEKLFF
TRBV6-1	TRBD1	.	TRBJ1-2	TGTGCCAGCAGTGAAGGGTGGACAGGGTATAGCTATGGCTACACCTTC	CASSEGWTGYSYGYTF
TRBV7-2	.	.	TRBJ1-2	TGTGCCAGCAGCTTAAGTGCAGGGCTCTATGGCTACACCTTC	CASSLSAGLYGYTF
TRBV19	.	.	TRBJ2-1	TGTGCCAGTAGTATAGTCGGCGGGGCCTCCTACAATGAGCAGTTCTTC	CASSIVGGASYNEQFF
TRBV5-4	.	once	TRBJ2-3	TGTGCCAGCAGCTTGGCCTTGGGGGGTAGCACAGATACGCAGTATTTT	CASSLALGGSTDTQYF
TRBV9	.	.	TRBJ1-5	TGTGCCAGCGGCGACGGAGATCAGCCCCAGCATTTT	CASGDGDQPQHF
TRBV28	TRBD1	.	TRBJ2-7	TGTGCCAGCAGTTTATCAGTGCAGGGGGCCTACGAGCAGTACTTC	CASSLSVQGAYEQYF